In this sample, the clone carrying this T cell receptor beta chain turned up a few times. As yet, its antigen is unknown. These data come from a study of blood T cells in healthy people across ages. General study findings and limits: The unknown donor CMV status may have confounded expanded clonotype changes.

The use of a sample-barcoded 5' primer and a J-beta primer mix characterized a second PCR of roughly 6 to 11 cycles. Template switching added a 12-random-nucleotide identifier to every cDNA molecule. MiXCR was run by TCRdb on the 5' RACE reads, yielding one entry per CDR3 protein. This table holds 700,000 to 950,000 distinct CDR3 sequences, 40% to 45% found once. Germline-derived CDR1 and CDR2 are SGHTA and FQGNSA. Trimming stripped 7 bases from V and 0 bases from J, with 15 bases between. The CDR3 length is 16 residues. RNA extraction gave at least 5 micrograms of total RNA per sample. Sequences were obtained from blood. This chain connects TRBV7-2 to TRBJ2-2; D is perhaps TRBD2 (5 bases). The source is an older woman in good health. This chain's CDR3 is CASKTSWTSNTGELFF. The DNA of the CDR3 is TGTGCCAGCAAAACATCCTGGACTTCGAACACCGGGGAGCTGTTTTTT.